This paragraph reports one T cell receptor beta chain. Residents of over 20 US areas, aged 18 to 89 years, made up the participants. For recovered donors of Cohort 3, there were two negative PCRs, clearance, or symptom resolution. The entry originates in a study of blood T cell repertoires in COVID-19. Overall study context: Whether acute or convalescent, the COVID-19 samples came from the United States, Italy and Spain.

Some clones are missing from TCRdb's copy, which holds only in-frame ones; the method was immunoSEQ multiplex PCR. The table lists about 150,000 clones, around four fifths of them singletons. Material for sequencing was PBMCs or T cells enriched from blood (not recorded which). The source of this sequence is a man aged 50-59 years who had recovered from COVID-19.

Here the CDR3 reads CASSEVGQGMGKLFF. Written as DNA, the CDR3 is TGTGCCAGCAGTGAGGTGGGACAGGGGATGGGAAAACTGTTTTTT. The V call is TRBV6-1, the J call TRBJ1-4, with TRBD1 identical over 10 bases. CDR1 MNHNS and CDR2 SASEGT come from the germline V gene. The J segment lost 10 bases and the V segment lost 3 bases, leaving 8 bases of the junction unmatched. The CDR3 sequence is 15 residues long.